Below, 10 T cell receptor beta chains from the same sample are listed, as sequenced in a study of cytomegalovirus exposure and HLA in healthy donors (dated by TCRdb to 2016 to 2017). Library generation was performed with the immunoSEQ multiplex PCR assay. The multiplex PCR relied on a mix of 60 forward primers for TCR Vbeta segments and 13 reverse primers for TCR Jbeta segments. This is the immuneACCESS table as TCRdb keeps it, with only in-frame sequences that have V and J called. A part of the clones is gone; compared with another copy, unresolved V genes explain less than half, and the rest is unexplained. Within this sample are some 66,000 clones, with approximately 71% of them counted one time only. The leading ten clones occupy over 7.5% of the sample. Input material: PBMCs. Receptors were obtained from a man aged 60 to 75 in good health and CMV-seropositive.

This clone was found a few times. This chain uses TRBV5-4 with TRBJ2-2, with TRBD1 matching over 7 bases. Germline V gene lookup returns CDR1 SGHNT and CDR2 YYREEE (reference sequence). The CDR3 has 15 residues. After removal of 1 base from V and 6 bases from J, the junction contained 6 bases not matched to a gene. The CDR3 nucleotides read TGTGCCAGCAGCTTGTGGAATCAGGGGGCCGGGGAGCTGTTTTTT. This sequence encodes CASSLWNQGAGELFF.

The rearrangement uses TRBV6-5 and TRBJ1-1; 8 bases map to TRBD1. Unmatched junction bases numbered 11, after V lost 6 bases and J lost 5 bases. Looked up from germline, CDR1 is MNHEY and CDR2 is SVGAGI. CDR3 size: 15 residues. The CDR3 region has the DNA TGTGCCAGCAGCCTCGACAGGGGACGACGGACTGAAGCTTTCTTT. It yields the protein CASSLDRGRRTEAFF.

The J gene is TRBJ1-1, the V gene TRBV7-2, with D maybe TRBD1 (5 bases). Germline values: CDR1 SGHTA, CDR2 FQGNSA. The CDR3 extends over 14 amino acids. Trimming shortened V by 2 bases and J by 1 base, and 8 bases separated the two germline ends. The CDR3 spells CASSLFGQNTEAFF. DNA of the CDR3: TGTGCCAGCAGCTTATTCGGACAGAACACTGAAGCTTTCTTT. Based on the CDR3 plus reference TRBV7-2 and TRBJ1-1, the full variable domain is GAGVSQSPSNKVTEKGKDVELRCDPISGHTALYWYRQSLGQGLEFLIYFQGNSAPDKSGLPSDRFSAERTGGSVSTLTIQRTQQEDSAVYLCASSLFGQNTEAFFGQGTRLTVV.

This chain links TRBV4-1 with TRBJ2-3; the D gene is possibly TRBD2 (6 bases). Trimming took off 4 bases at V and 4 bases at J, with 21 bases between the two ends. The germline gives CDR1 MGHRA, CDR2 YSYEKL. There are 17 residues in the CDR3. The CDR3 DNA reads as TGCGCCAGCAGCCCGCCCGTCGGGGGATTGGGCGCAGATACGCAGTATTTT. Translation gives CASSPPVGGLGADTQYF.

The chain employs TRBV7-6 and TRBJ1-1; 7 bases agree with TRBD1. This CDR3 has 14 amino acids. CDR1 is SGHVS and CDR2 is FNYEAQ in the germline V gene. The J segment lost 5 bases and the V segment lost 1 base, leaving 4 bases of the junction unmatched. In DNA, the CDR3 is TGTGCCAGCAGCTTAGGAGCAGGGGGGACTGAAGCTTTCTTT. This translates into CASSLGAGGTEAFF.

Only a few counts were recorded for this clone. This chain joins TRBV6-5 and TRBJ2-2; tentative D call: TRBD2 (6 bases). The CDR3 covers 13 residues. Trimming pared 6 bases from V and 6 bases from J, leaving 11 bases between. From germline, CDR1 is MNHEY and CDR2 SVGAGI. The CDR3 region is CASRSGEAGELFF. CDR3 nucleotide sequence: TGTGCCAGCAGGTCGGGAGAAGCCGGGGAGCTGTTTTTT.

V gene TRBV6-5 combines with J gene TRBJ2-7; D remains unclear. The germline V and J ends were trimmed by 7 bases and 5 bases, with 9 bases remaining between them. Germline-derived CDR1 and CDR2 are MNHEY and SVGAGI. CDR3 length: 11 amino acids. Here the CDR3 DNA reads TGTGCCAGCAAACTCTCTAACGAGCAGTACTTC. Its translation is CASKLSNEQYF.

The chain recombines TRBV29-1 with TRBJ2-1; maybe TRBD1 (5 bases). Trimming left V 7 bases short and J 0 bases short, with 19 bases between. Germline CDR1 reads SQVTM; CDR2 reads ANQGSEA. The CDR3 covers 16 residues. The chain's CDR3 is CSATLTVGSSYNEQFF. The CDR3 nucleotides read TGCAGCGCCACCCTGACAGTAGGAAGCTCCTACAATGAGCAGTTCTTC.

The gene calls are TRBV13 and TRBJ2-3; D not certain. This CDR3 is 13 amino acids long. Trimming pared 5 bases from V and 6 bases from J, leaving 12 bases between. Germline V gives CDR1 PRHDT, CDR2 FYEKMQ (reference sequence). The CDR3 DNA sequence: TGTGCCAGCAGCCCCGGAGATTTGGATACGCAGTATTTT. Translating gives CASSPGDLDTQYF.

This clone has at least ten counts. The chain's CDR3 is CASSEVGQNNQPQHF. The DNA for the CDR3 is TGTGCCAGCAGTGAAGTGGGACAGAACAATCAGCCCCAGCATTTT. V gene TRBV6-1 combines with J gene TRBJ1-5, with TRBD1 matching 7 bases. CDR1 and CDR2 from the germline V gene are MNHNS and SASEGT. The CDR3 sequence is 15 residues long. The V gene end was trimmed by 1 base and the J gene end by 3 bases; junction bases not matched to a gene: 3.